This T cell receptor beta chain was profiled in a study of graft-versus-host responses after intestinal transplantation. Across the whole study: Each patient got anti-thymocyte globulin induction, then tacrolimus and steroids for around three years.

Clones were read by immunoSEQ multiplex PCR, and TCRdb kept only the in-frame ones, dropping some. Here the sample spans about 93,000 clones, 85% to 95% being singletons. The germline V gene has CDR1 MNHEY and CDR2 SMNVEV (reference sequence). CDR3 length: 13 residues. V lost 2 bases and J lost 3, with 7 bases in between. Comments on this clone: Its antigen is not identified.

Source: unstimulated CD8+ T cells sorted from spleen or lymph node cells, taken before intestinal transplant. This clonotype was obtained from a human donor who received an intestinal transplant. This rearrangement joins TRBV27 to TRBJ1-2, with a tentative D call TRBD1 (5 bases). The CDR3 DNA sequence: TGTGCCAGCAGTTTACAGGGCCACTATGGCTACACCTTC. Translating gives CASSLQGHYGYTF.